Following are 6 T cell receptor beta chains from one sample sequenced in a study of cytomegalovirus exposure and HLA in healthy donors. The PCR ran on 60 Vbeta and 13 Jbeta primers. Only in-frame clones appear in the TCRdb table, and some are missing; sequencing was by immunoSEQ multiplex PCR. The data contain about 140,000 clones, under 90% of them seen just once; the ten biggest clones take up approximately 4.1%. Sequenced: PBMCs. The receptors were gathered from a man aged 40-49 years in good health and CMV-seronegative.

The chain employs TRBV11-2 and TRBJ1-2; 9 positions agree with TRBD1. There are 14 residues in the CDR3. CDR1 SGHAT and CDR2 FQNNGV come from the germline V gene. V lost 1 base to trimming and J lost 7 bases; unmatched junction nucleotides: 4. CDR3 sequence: CASSLGVTGGGYTF. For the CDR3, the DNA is TGTGCCAGCAGCTTAGGAGTGACAGGGGGTGGCTACACCTTC. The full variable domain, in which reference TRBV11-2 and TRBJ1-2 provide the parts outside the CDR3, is EAGVAQSPRYKIIEKRQSVAFWCNPISGHATLYWYQQILGQGPKLLIQFQNNGVVDDSQLPKDRFSAERLKGVDSTLKIQPAKLEDSAVYLCASSLGVTGGGYTFGSGTRLTVV.

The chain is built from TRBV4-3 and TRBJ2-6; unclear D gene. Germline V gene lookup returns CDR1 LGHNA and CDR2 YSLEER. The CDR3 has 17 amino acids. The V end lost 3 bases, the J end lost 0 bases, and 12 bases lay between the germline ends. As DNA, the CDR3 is TGCGCCAGCAGCCAGCAGGTCTTGGGCTCTGGGGCCAACGTCCTGACTTTC. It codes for CASSQQVLGSGANVLTF.

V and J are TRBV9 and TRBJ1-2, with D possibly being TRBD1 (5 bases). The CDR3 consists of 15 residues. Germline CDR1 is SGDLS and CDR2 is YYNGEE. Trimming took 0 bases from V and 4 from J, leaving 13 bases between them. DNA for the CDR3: TGTGCCAGCAGCGTAGATGGAACAGGCCTCTATGGCTACACCTTC. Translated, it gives CASSVDGTGLYGYTF. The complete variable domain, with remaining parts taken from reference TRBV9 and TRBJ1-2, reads DSGVTQTPKHLITATGQRVTLRCSPRSGDLSVYWYQQSLDQGLQFLIQYYNGEERAKGNILERFSAQQFPDLHSELNLSSLELGDSALYFCASSVDGTGLYGYTFGSGTRLTVV.

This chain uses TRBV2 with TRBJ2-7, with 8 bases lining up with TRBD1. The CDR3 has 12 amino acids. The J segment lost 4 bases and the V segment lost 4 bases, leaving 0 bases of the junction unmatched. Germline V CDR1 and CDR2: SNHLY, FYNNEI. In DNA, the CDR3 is TGTGCCAGCAGTGGGACAGGGTACGAGCAGTACTTC. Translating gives CASSGTGYEQYF.

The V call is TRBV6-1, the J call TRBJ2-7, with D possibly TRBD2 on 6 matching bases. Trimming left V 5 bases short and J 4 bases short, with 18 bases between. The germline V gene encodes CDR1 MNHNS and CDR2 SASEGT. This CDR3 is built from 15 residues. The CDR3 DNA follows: TGTGCCAGCAGTACCCCGGGGGACCCACCTTACGAGCAGTACTTC. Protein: CASSTPGDPPYEQYF.

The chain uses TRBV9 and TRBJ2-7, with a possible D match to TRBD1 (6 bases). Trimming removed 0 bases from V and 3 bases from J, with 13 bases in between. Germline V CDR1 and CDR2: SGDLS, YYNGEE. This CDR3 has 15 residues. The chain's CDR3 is CASSVATGQNYEQYF. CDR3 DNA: TGTGCCAGCAGCGTAGCGACGGGACAAAACTACGAGCAGTACTTC.